The 16 T cell receptor beta chains given below trace back to one sample, sequenced in a study of technical replicates of blood from four donors. Assay: immunoSEQ multiplex PCR; the TCRdb copy retains only in-frame clones and omits some. Among 65,000 to 80,000 clones, around 92% were seen once, and the ten largest hold 0.35% to 0.45%. Sample: T cells isolated from PBMCs. The receptor set was obtained from a human donor in good health.

The table lists this clone with a few counts. The same CDR3 can be traced to other DNA sequences in this sample. The J gene is TRBJ2-5, the V gene TRBV10-3; TRBD1 might be the D (5 bases). Germline CDR1 and CDR2: ENHRY and SYGVKD. The CDR3 extends over 13 amino acids. With 2 bases removed from V and 4 bases from J, the gap between germline ends came to 8 bases. CDR3 loop: CAISEARGETQYF. CDR3 DNA sequence: TGTGCCATCAGTGAGGCTAGGGGAGAGACCCAGTACTTC.

This sequence joins TRBV29-1 and TRBJ1-1; TRBD1 matches at 7 bases. CDR1 and CDR2 from the germline V gene are SQVTM and ANQGSEA. CDR3 length equals 13 residues. Trimming cost V 4 bases and J 0 bases; bases outside gene matches: 2. This chain's CDR3 is CSVGGQMNTEAFF. CDR3 bases: TGCAGCGTTGGGGGACAGATGAACACTGAAGCTTTCTTT.

This chain uses TRBV6-5 with TRBJ1-2, with D maybe TRBD1 (5 bases). In germline, CDR1 is MNHEY, CDR2 SVGAGI. This CDR3 is 12 amino acids long. V was clipped by 4 bases and J by 7 bases, with 10 bases between them. The CDR3: CASSSQGSGYTF. CDR3 DNA sequence: TGTGCCAGCAGTTCCCAGGGTAGTGGCTACACCTTC.

The chain has TRBV7-6 and TRBJ1-1; 7 bases align to TRBD1. This CDR3 region has 14 residues. The V segment lost 3 bases and the J segment 5 bases; nucleotides outside the gene matches: 6. CDR1 and CDR2 from the germline V gene are SGHVS and FNYEAQ. The CDR3 protein is CASSFRGGDTEAFF. As DNA, the CDR3 is TGTGCCAGCAGCTTCCGAGGGGGCGATACTGAAGCTTTCTTT.

The rearrangement uses TRBV5-1 and TRBJ2-5, with 8 bases matching TRBD1. J lost 2 bases, V lost 2 bases, and 2 bases had no gene match. CDR1 is SGHRS, CDR2 YFSETQ, per germline. The CDR3 extends over 14 amino acids. Written as DNA, the CDR3 is TGCGCCAGCAGCTTAACAGGGGGTCAAGAGACCCAGTACTTC. This gives the protein CASSLTGGQETQYF.

V is TRBV29-1 and J is TRBJ2-7, with D unclear. The V gene's germline CDR1 is SQVTM and CDR2 ANQGSEA. Trimming stripped 0 bases from V and 6 bases from J, with 15 bases between. CDR3 length equals 14 residues. In DNA, the CDR3 is TGCAGCGTTGAAGATCTTGAGGATACGGGCGAGCAGTACTTC. Amino acids: CSVEDLEDTGEQYF.

This clone was seen only once. The V gene is TRBV27, the J gene TRBJ2-7; D may be TRBD2 (6 bases). The length of the CDR3 is 15 residues. CDR1 is MNHEY and CDR2 is SMNVEV in the germline V gene (reference sequence). Trimming took 6 bases from V and 2 from J, leaving 17 bases between them. Here the CDR3 DNA reads TGTGCCAGCAGCTTAGGAGGGGAAGCGCCCTACGAGCAGTACTTC. Translation gives CASSLGGEAPYEQYF.

This chain links TRBV2 with TRBJ1-1; 12 bases are a match to TRBD1. The CDR3 extends over 18 amino acids. Germline CDR1 SNHLY, CDR2 FYNNEI. Trimming took 2 bases from V and 5 from J; bases not matched to a gene: 12. CDR3 loop: CASSEPLRDRGLRTEAFF. CDR3 in DNA: TGTGCCAGCAGTGAACCTCTCCGGGACAGGGGGCTTCGGACTGAAGCTTTCTTT. Combining the CDR3 with reference TRBV2 and TRBJ1-1 gives the whole variable domain EPEVTQTPSHQVTQMGQEVILRCVPISNHLYFYWYRQILGQKVEFLVSFYNNEISEKSEIFDDQFSVERPDGSNFTLKIRSTKLEDSAMYFCASSEPLRDRGLRTEAFFGQGTRLTVV.

V gene TRBV14 combines with J gene TRBJ2-7; 10 bases align to TRBD2. J was trimmed by 6 bases and V by 1 base; bases with no gene match: 6. CDR3 length: 15 residues. The germline V gene has CDR1 SGHDN and CDR2 FVKESK. The CDR3 loop reads CASSQVLAGSREQYF. Written as DNA, the CDR3 is TGTGCCAGCAGCCAAGTACTAGCGGGAAGTCGCGAGCAGTACTTC. The complete variable domain, with remaining parts taken from reference TRBV14 and TRBJ2-7, reads EAGVTQFPSHSVIEKGQTVTLRCDPISGHDNLYWYRRVMGKEIKFLLHFVKESKQDESGMPNNRFLAERTGGTYSTLKVQPAELEDSGVYFCASSQVLAGSREQYFGPGTRLTVT.

The chain carries TRBV7-8 and TRBJ2-2; D not resolved. Trimming shortened V by 5 bases and J by 0 bases, and 10 bases separated the two germline ends. The CDR3 has 15 residues. Germline-derived CDR1 and CDR2 are SGHVS and FQNEAQ. CDR3 sequence reads: CASSMGSPNTGELFF. In nucleotides, the CDR3 is TGTGCCAGCAGCATGGGCAGTCCGAACACCGGGGAGCTGTTTTTT.

The chain uses TRBV7-3 and TRBJ2-6; D unclear. The CDR3 is 17 amino acids. Trimming removed 0 bases at V and 2 bases at J, with 11 bases between. Germline CDR1 is SGHTA and CDR2 is FQGTGA. CDR3 coding DNA: TGTGCCAGCAGCTTAACCTGGGCCGCTCCTGGGGCCAACGTCCTGACTTTC. Protein product: CASSLTWAAPGANVLTF.

This clone occurred once. The V call is TRBV19, the J call TRBJ2-1; 7 bases map to TRBD2. After removal of 4 bases from V and 6 bases from J, the junction contained 3 bases not matched to a gene. The germline V gene has CDR1 LNHDA and CDR2 SQIVND (reference sequence). The CDR3 is 13 amino acids. The CDR3 spells CASSTPGGNEQFF. The CDR3 DNA sequence: TGTGCCAGTAGTACTCCGGGGGGCAATGAGCAGTTCTTC.

The chain has TRBV27 and TRBJ2-3, with D possibly matching TRBD1 (6 bases). Trimming left V 6 bases short and J 0 bases short, with 13 bases between. Germline lookup yields CDR1 MNHEY and CDR2 SMNVEV (reference sequence). This CDR3 is 15 amino acids long. CDR3 protein: CASRVGQSSTDTQYF. The CDR3 nucleotides are TGTGCCAGCAGAGTCGGACAGTCTAGCACAGATACGCAGTATTTT.

The V call is TRBV14, the J call TRBJ2-1, with TRBD2 matching over 11 bases. Looked up from germline, CDR1 is SGHDN and CDR2 is FVKESK. Trimming took 4 bases from V and 7 from J; bases not matched to a gene: 3. This CDR3 region has 14 residues. CDR3 DNA sequence: TGTGCCAGCAGCCTGTCTAGCGGGAGGAATGAGCAGTTCTTC. This encodes CASSLSSGRNEQFF.

The J gene is TRBJ2-2, the V gene TRBV13; 10 bases align to TRBD2. V lost 3 bases, J lost 6 bases, and 4 bases stayed unmatched. There are 15 residues in the CDR3. In germline, CDR1 is PRHDT, CDR2 FYEKMQ (reference sequence). The CDR3 loop is CASSFSAGGSGELFF. CDR3 bases: TGTGCCAGCAGCTTTTCAGCGGGAGGGTCCGGGGAGCTGTTTTTT.

This rearrangement joins TRBV30 to TRBJ1-1, with D possibly TRBD1 on 6 matching bases. The CDR3 contains 10 residues. The germline gives CDR1 GTSNPN, CDR2 SVGIG (reference sequence). The V end was cut by 1 base, the J end by 10 bases, with 7 bases between. CDR3 residues: CAWSAGAAFF. CDR3 nucleotide sequence: TGTGCCTGGAGTGCAGGGGCAGCTTTCTTT.